The clone carrying this T cell receptor (beta chain) appeared a single time. What it binds is not known. These data belong to a study of T cells in localized non-small cell lung cancer. The table came from immunoSEQ multiplex PCR; TCRdb's copy has only in-frame clones and leaves some out. The repertoire has approximately 32,000 clones, roughly four fifths of them found once; the top ten carry around 15%. Study-level findings and limits: Uninvolved adjacent lung, not tumor, had the highest T cell clonality. Since sequencing was restricted to only one region of the tumor, intratumor heterogeneity remains a possibility. A raised T cell density in blood coincided with lengthier overall survival. Paired adjacent lung recovered a median around 62 of the top 100 tumor clones.

The receptor's source is a male donor at least 60 years old with stage III squamous cell lung carcinoma. The sequencing used peripheral blood, collected before any cancer treatment.

As DNA, the CDR3 is TGCGCCAGCAGCCAAGATTGGGGGATCACACAGTTCTTC. Its translation is CASSQDWGITQFF. The chain couples TRBV4-1 to TRBJ2-1; D may correspond to TRBD1 or TRBD2 (5 bases each). CDR3 length: 13 residues. Germline CDR1 is MGHRA and CDR2 is YSYEKL. V gave up 0 bases and J gave up 13 bases, with 13 bases separating them.